The rows below give T cell receptor beta chains drawn from one sample of a study of shared clonotypes between healthy human individuals. The method was immunoSEQ multiplex PCR; TCRdb's version includes in-frame clones alone and lacks a portion of them. The sample consists of about half a million clones, about 78% of them appearing once. What was sequenced was PBMCs. All receptors come from a woman aged 35 to 49 in good health. Some clones in this sample may be carry-over from other donors' samples. Each CDR3 is given with its conserved first and last residue. The order of the fields is J gene, clone size, D gene, V gene, CDR3 DNA, CDR3 protein. D genes are given only for firm matches. Clone size appears in some rows only: once, few, many, or a class for an expanded clone.

j_gene: TRBJ1-3
abundance: NA
d_gene: NA
v_gene: TRBV7-2
CDR3nt: TGTGCCAGCAGCCTTAACCGTGGGGTACCTCTCCCTGGAAACACCATATATTTT
CDR3aa: CASSLNRGVPLPGNTIYF

j_gene: TRBJ2-5
abundance: NA
d_gene: NA
v_gene: TRBV4-2
CDR3nt: TGTGCCAGCAGCTGGGACTTGGGCCCTAGGGGAGAGACCCAGTACTTC
CDR3aa: CASSWDLGPRGETQYF

j_gene: TRBJ2-7
abundance: NA
d_gene: TRBD2
v_gene: TRBV28
CDR3nt: TGTGCCAGTGCATCCCCCGGGACTAGCGGGTTATACGAGCAGTACTTC
CDR3aa: CASASPGTSGLYEQYF

j_gene: TRBJ1-5
abundance: NA
d_gene: NA
v_gene: TRBV5-1
CDR3nt: TGCGCCAGCAGCTTTGCCAGTGAGGAGCCCCAGCATTTT
CDR3aa: CASSFASEEPQHF

j_gene: TRBJ2-3
abundance: NA
d_gene: NA
v_gene: TRBV28
CDR3nt: TGTGCCACCGCCCAAAGACATTCGAGCACAGATACGCAGTATTTT
CDR3aa: CATAQRHSSTDTQYF

j_gene: TRBJ1-4
abundance: NA
d_gene: NA
v_gene: TRBV15
CDR3nt: TGTGCCACCAGCAGAGGGGGGGAGGGAGAAAAACTGTTTTTT
CDR3aa: CATSRGGEGEKLFF

j_gene: TRBJ2-1
abundance: NA
d_gene: NA
v_gene: TRBV9
CDR3nt: TGTGCCAGCAGCGTAGACCCGAGCTCCTACAATGAGCAGTTCTTC
CDR3aa: CASSVDPSSYNEQFF

j_gene: TRBJ1-3
abundance: once
d_gene: NA
v_gene: TRBV11-2
CDR3nt: TGTGCCAGCAGTCTGGACTGGGGGAGGGCTGGAAACACCATATATTTT
CDR3aa: CASSLDWGRAGNTIYF

j_gene: TRBJ2-1
abundance: NA
d_gene: TRBD2
v_gene: TRBV5-6
CDR3nt: TGTGCCAGCAGCTTGGGAGCGGGAGGTTCCTACAATGAGCAGTTCTTC
CDR3aa: CASSLGAGGSYNEQFF

j_gene: TRBJ2-5
abundance: NA
d_gene: TRBD2
v_gene: TRBV5-4
CDR3nt: TGTGCCAGCAGCCATGGGACTAACACCACCCAAGAGACCCAGTACTTC
CDR3aa: CASSHGTNTTQETQYF

j_gene: TRBJ2-2
abundance: NA
d_gene: NA
v_gene: TRBV6-5
CDR3nt: TGTGCCAGCAGTTCAAGGAACACCGGGGAGCTGTTTTTT
CDR3aa: CASSSRNTGELFF

j_gene: TRBJ1-2
abundance: once
d_gene: NA
v_gene: TRBV7-3
CDR3nt: TGTGCCAGCAGCCCCCATGGGGGCGCGGGCTATGGCTACACCTTC
CDR3aa: CASSPHGGAGYGYTF

j_gene: TRBJ1-5
abundance: NA
d_gene: NA
v_gene: TRBV28
CDR3nt: TGTGCCAGCACTTTTATCGGCAGGGAAGGCAATCAGCCCCAGCATTTT
CDR3aa: CASTFIGREGNQPQHF

j_gene: TRBJ2-7
abundance: NA
d_gene: TRBD1
v_gene: TRBV28
CDR3nt: TGTGCCAGCAGACGACAGGGGGCGGGTGAGCAGTACTTC
CDR3aa: CASRRQGAGEQYF

j_gene: TRBJ1-2
abundance: NA
d_gene: NA
v_gene: TRBV6-6
CDR3nt: TGTGCCAGCAGTTACTTCACAGAGAAATTAAACTATGGCTACACCTTC
CDR3aa: CASSYFTEKLNYGYTF

j_gene: TRBJ2-7
abundance: NA
d_gene: NA
v_gene: TRBV27
CDR3nt: TGTGCCAGCAGACCTAGAGGGCCCTACGAGCAGTACTTC
CDR3aa: CASRPRGPYEQYF

j_gene: TRBJ2-7
abundance: NA
d_gene: NA
v_gene: TRBV20-1
CDR3nt: TGCAGTGTTGAGCGGTTGAACGAGCAGTACTTC
CDR3aa: CSVERLNEQYF

j_gene: TRBJ1-6
abundance: NA
d_gene: NA
v_gene: TRBV30
CDR3nt: TGTGCCTGGAGGGGTTTAGGGGACTCACCCCTCCACTTT
CDR3aa: CAWRGLGDSPLHF

j_gene: TRBJ1-1
abundance: NA
d_gene: NA
v_gene: TRBV7-9
CDR3nt: TGTGCCTCCGGGTGGAATGAAGCTTTCTTT
CDR3aa: CASGWNEAFF

j_gene: TRBJ2-7
abundance: NA
d_gene: NA
v_gene: TRBV5-1
CDR3nt: TGCGCCAGCAGCTTGATAACACAGGGCGCCTACGAGCAGTACTTC
CDR3aa: CASSLITQGAYEQYF

j_gene: TRBJ2-2
abundance: NA
d_gene: TRBD2
v_gene: TRBV5-1
CDR3nt: TGCGCCAGCAGCCTAAAACCGGGACTAGCGGGCTCGTTTAACACCGGGGAGCTGTTTTTT
CDR3aa: CASSLKPGLAGSFNTGELFF

j_gene: TRBJ2-2
abundance: few
d_gene: NA
v_gene: TRBV10-1
CDR3nt: TGCGCCAGCAGCGAGACGGGAACCGGGGAGCTGTTTTTT
CDR3aa: CASSETGTGELFF

j_gene: TRBJ2-3
abundance: NA
d_gene: TRBD1
v_gene: TRBV5-1
CDR3nt: TGCGCCAGCAGCTTGATTTCCATCGGGACAGGGGCCGATACGCAGTATTTT
CDR3aa: CASSLISIGTGADTQYF

j_gene: TRBJ2-7
abundance: NA
d_gene: NA
v_gene: TRBV7-6
CDR3nt: TGTGCCAGCAGCTTAGCCTACGCGAATTCCTACGAGCAGTACTTC
CDR3aa: CASSLAYANSYEQYF

j_gene: TRBJ2-2
abundance: NA
d_gene: NA
v_gene: TRBV9
CDR3nt: TGTGCCAGCAGCGCGGGGGGGACAGTTTTAACCGGGGAGCTGTTTTTT
CDR3aa: CASSAGGTVLTGELFF

j_gene: TRBJ1-1
abundance: NA
d_gene: TRBD1
v_gene: TRBV18
CDR3nt: TGTGCCAGCTCACCCGGGACAGTGATGAACACTGAAGCTTTCTTT
CDR3aa: CASSPGTVMNTEAFF

j_gene: TRBJ2-3
abundance: NA
d_gene: NA
v_gene: TRBV19
CDR3nt: TGTGCCAGTAGCCAGGGACTCACAGATACGCAGTATTTT
CDR3aa: CASSQGLTDTQYF

j_gene: TRBJ1-2
abundance: many
d_gene: TRBD1
v_gene: TRBV5-1
CDR3nt: TGCGCCAGCAGCTCGAGCCCGGGACAGGGTACGAGCTATGGCTACACCTTC
CDR3aa: CASSSSPGQGTSYGYTF

j_gene: TRBJ1-2
abundance: once
d_gene: NA
v_gene: TRBV5-6
CDR3nt: TGTGCCAGCAGCGTGGGACACAATAACTATGGCTACACCTTC
CDR3aa: CASSVGHNNYGYTF

j_gene: TRBJ2-3
abundance: NA
d_gene: NA
v_gene: TRBV19
CDR3nt: TGTGCCAGCTCACTTTGGGCTGGGGCGGGAAGCACAGATACGCAGTATTTT
CDR3aa: CASSLWAGAGSTDTQYF

j_gene: TRBJ2-2
abundance: NA
d_gene: NA
v_gene: TRBV2
CDR3nt: TGTGCCAGCAGCACAACTCGGCCCGGGGAGCTGTTTTTT
CDR3aa: CASSTTRPGELFF

j_gene: TRBJ2-6
abundance: NA
d_gene: TRBD1
v_gene: TRBV5-1
CDR3nt: TGCGCCAGCAGCTTGAGGGGCGGGGCCGGGACAGGTGCCTCTGGGGCCAACGTCCTGACTTTC
CDR3aa: CASSLRGGAGTGASGANVLTF

j_gene: TRBJ2-7
abundance: many
d_gene: NA
v_gene: TRBV2
CDR3nt: TGTGCCAGCAGTGAGGGCAGCTACTCCTACGAGCAGTACTTC
CDR3aa: CASSEGSYSYEQYF

j_gene: TRBJ2-1
abundance: few
d_gene: TRBD2
v_gene: TRBV5-1
CDR3nt: TGCGCCAGCAGCCAGGGACTAGCGGGAGCCAATGAGCAGTTCTTC
CDR3aa: CASSQGLAGANEQFF

j_gene: TRBJ2-1
abundance: NA
d_gene: TRBD2
v_gene: TRBV5-1
CDR3nt: TGCGCCAGCAGCATGGGACTAGCGGAGGCGGAGCAGTTCTTC
CDR3aa: CASSMGLAEAEQFF

j_gene: TRBJ1-2
abundance: NA
d_gene: NA
v_gene: TRBV21-1
CDR3nt: TGTGCCAGCAGCACCCCCGCGGGAGAAGGCTACACCTTC
CDR3aa: CASSTPAGEGYTF

j_gene: TRBJ2-3
abundance: NA
d_gene: TRBD1
v_gene: TRBV28
CDR3nt: TGTGCCACCCTACCTCTGGACAGGAGCACAGATACGCAGTATTTT
CDR3aa: CATLPLDRSTDTQYF

j_gene: TRBJ2-3
abundance: few
d_gene: TRBD2
v_gene: TRBV5-4
CDR3nt: TGTGCCAGCAGCTTCCAGCGGGAGTTGGGCACAGATACGCAGTATTTT
CDR3aa: CASSFQRELGTDTQYF

j_gene: TRBJ2-2
abundance: once
d_gene: NA
v_gene: TRBV11-3
CDR3nt: TGTGCCAGCAGCCGGGGATTCGCGAACACCGAGGAGCTGTTTTTT
CDR3aa: CASSRGFANTEELFF

j_gene: TRBJ2-2
abundance: NA
d_gene: NA
v_gene: TRBV19
CDR3nt: TGTGCCAGTAGTATATACAGTACAGACACCGGGGAGCTGTTTTTT
CDR3aa: CASSIYSTDTGELFF

j_gene: TRBJ1-1
abundance: NA
d_gene: TRBD1
v_gene: TRBV28
CDR3nt: TGTGCCAGCAGCCCAACGCTGACAGGGGCCAACACTGAAGCTTTCTTT
CDR3aa: CASSPTLTGANTEAFF

j_gene: TRBJ2-7
abundance: NA
d_gene: NA
v_gene: TRBV7-3
CDR3nt: TGTGCCAGCAGCCCCCCTGTCGGGCAGCCTTACTACGAGCAGTACTTC
CDR3aa: CASSPPVGQPYYEQYF

j_gene: TRBJ2-1
abundance: NA
d_gene: TRBD2
v_gene: TRBV4-1
CDR3nt: TGCGCCAGCAGCCAAGCCCCCCTTCTAGCGGGGGTCTACAATGAGCAGTTCTTC
CDR3aa: CASSQAPLLAGVYNEQFF